These T cell receptor beta chains were read from a single sample in a study of blood T cell repertoires in COVID-19. This table comes from immunoSEQ multiplex PCR, and its TCRdb copy is limited to in-frame clones, with some not included. The sample holds some 190,000 clones, roughly four fifths seen once. Source material: peripheral blood. The receptor source for this set is a woman between 40 and 50 years old with COVID-19, enrolled during active disease. Each CDR3 is given with its conserved first and last residue. The D gene is left open where the match is weak. A clone size is listed for some rows: how often the clone was seen (once, few, many), or a class if it is expanded.

J | size | V | D | CDR3 | DNA
TRBJ2-3 | once | TRBV7-8 | - | CASSDLARGVGTQYF | TGTGCCAGCAGCGACCTAGCCAGGGGGGTTGGTACGCAGTATTTT
TRBJ1-2 | once | TRBV18 | - | CASSPTGDVYGYTF | TGTGCCAGCTCACCAACGGGAGATGTCTATGGCTACACCTTC
TRBJ1-2 | - | TRBV5-8 | - | CASSASGGANYGYTF | TGTGCCAGCAGCGCGAGTGGGGGGGCTAACTATGGCTACACCTTC
TRBJ2-3 | - | TRBV5-4 | - | CASRRDLTDTQYF | TGTGCCAGCAGACGGGACTTAACAGATACGCAGTATTTT
TRBJ1-3 | - | TRBV7-2 | - | CATWTVGNTIYF | TGTGCCACCTGGACAGTTGGAAACACCATATATTTT
TRBJ2-7 | - | TRBV6-5 | TRBD2 | CASKGTSGSYEQYF | TGTGCCAGCAAAGGGACTAGCGGGAGCTACGAGCAGTACTTC
TRBJ2-7 | once | TRBV27 | - | CASSKQGVYEQYF | TGTGCCAGCAGCAAACAGGGAGTCTACGAGCAGTACTTC
TRBJ1-5 | - | TRBV28 | - | CASSIGVGNQPQHF | TGTGCCAGCAGTATCGGGGTCGGCAATCAGCCCCAGCATTTT
TRBJ2-2 | few | TRBV7-9 | TRBD2 | CASSGLAGAVGELFF | TGTGCCAGCAGCGGCCTAGCGGGAGCGGTCGGGGAGCTGTTTTTT
TRBJ1-3 | - | TRBV3-1/TRBV3-2 | TRBD1 | CASSQTGVAGNTIYF | TGTGCCAGCAGCCAGACAGGGGTTGCTGGAAACACCATATATTTT
TRBJ2-4 | - | TRBV5-5 | - | CASSPTLTKNIQYF | TGTGCCAGCAGCCCCACTCTAACCAAAAACATTCAGTACTTC
TRBJ2-1 | few | TRBV19 | TRBD2 | CASSRGLAAARNEQFF | TGTGCCAGTAGTCGGGGACTAGCGGCGGCCCGAAATGAGCAGTTCTTC
TRBJ1-1 | - | TRBV7-9 | - | CASSPAGGTEAFF | TGTGCCAGCAGCCCGGCCGGGGGCACTGAAGCTTTCTTT
TRBJ2-5 | - | TRBV18 | TRBD1 | CASSPGTDQETQYF | TGTGCCAGCTCACCAGGGACAGACCAAGAGACCCAGTACTTC
TRBJ2-7 | - | TRBV19 | TRBD2 | CASSPVFLAGRDEQYF | TGTGCCAGTAGCCCCGTATTCCTAGCGGGTCGCGACGAGCAGTACTTC
TRBJ1-1 | - | TRBV6-2/TRBV6-3 | - | CASSPDLSAEAFF | TGTGCCAGCAGTCCCGACTTAAGCGCTGAAGCTTTCTTT
TRBJ2-3 | - | TRBV18 | - | CASSPRGTSTDTQYF | TGTGCCAGCTCTCCCCGCGGAACTAGCACAGATACGCAGTATTTT
TRBJ2-2 | once | TRBV10-3 | - | CAISSGWTGELFF | TGTGCCATCAGTTCCGGGTGGACCGGGGAGCTGTTTTTT
TRBJ2-1 | - | TRBV2 | - | CAGEDSQANEQFF | TGTGCCGGAGAGGACAGCCAAGCAAATGAGCAGTTCTTC